Listed here are 14 T cell receptor beta chains from one sample, sequenced in a study of blood T cell repertoires in COVID-19. Libraries were prepared by immunoSEQ multiplex PCR; TCRdb keeps only in-frame clonotypes and omits some of them. The repertoire has about 300,000 clones, roughly 80% of them found once; the top ten carry approximately 1.5%. Sequencing used peripheral blood. These receptors came from a human donor with COVID-19, enrolled during active disease. The donor label of this sample is uncertain.

The genes are TRBV28 and TRBJ2-3, with 11 bases lining up with TRBD2. The germline V gene encodes CDR1 MDHEN and CDR2 SYDVKM. The CDR3 sequence is 17 residues long. The V gene end was trimmed by 6 bases and the J gene end by 0 bases; junction bases not matched to a gene: 8. CDR3 DNA sequence: TGTGCCAGCAGCTATATGGGACTAGCGGCAAGCACAGATACGCAGTATTTT. Amino acids: CASSYMGLAASTDTQYF. Filled out from reference TRBV28 and TRBJ2-3, the complete variable domain reads DVKVTQSSRYLVKRTGEKVFLECVQDMDHENMFWYRQDPGLGLRLIYFSYDVKMKEKGDIPEGYSVSREKKERFSLILESASTNQTSMYLCASSYMGLAASTDTQYFGPGTRLTVL.

The chain is built from TRBV27 and TRBJ2-7; D is ambiguous. The germline CDR1 and CDR2 sequences are MNHEY and SMNVEV (reference sequence). There are 13 residues in the CDR3. V dropped 6 bases and J dropped 3 bases, with 12 bases sitting between them. The CDR3 bases are TGTGCCAGCAGCCCTCTCCCGGTCTACGAGCAGTACTTC. It is translated as CASSPLPVYEQYF.

V and J are TRBV7-2 and TRBJ1-1; 8 bases are shared with TRBD1. J lost 5 bases, V lost 4 bases, and 9 bases had no gene match. CDR1 is SGHTA and CDR2 is FQGNSA in the germline V gene. There are 15 residues in the CDR3. CDR3 region: CASSSLTGEYTEAFF. The CDR3 region has the DNA TGTGCCAGCAGCTCGCTGACAGGGGAGTATACTGAAGCTTTCTTT.

This clone was seen once. V and J are TRBV28 and TRBJ1-6, with D possibly TRBD1 on 5 matching bases. CDR1 MDHEN and CDR2 SYDVKM come from the germline V gene. Trimming left V 4 bases short and J 7 bases short, with 20 bases between. The length of the CDR3 is 17 residues. Written as DNA, the CDR3 is TGTGCCAGCAGTTCTGGGGCAGCTAACATTAAAAATTCACCCCTCCACTTT. The encoded protein is CASSSGAANIKNSPLHF.

CDR3 sequence reads: CSASYPSGVQETQYF. CDR3 in DNA: TGCAGTGCTAGTTACCCTAGCGGGGTTCAAGAGACCCAGTACTTC. The gene calls are TRBV20-1 and TRBJ2-5, with TRBD2 matching 9 bases. The CDR3 has 15 amino acids. The J segment lost 2 bases and the V segment lost 3 bases, leaving 7 bases of the junction unmatched. Germline values: CDR1 DFQATT, CDR2 SNEGSKA (reference sequence).

About this clone: Other DNA sequences in the same sample also yield this CDR3. This chain joins TRBV5-4 and TRBJ2-1; TRBD2 matches 12 bases. Losses at the gene ends were 1 base for V and 5 bases for J; bases not matched to a gene: 1. This CDR3 comprises 15 residues. The germline V gene encodes CDR1 SGHNT and CDR2 YYREEE (reference sequence). In nucleotides, the CDR3 is TGTGCCAGCAGCTTGAGACTAGCGGGAGACAATGAGCAGTTCTTC. It is translated as CASSLRLAGDNEQFF.

This chain uses TRBV5-8 with TRBJ2-1, with 8 bases aligning to TRBD2. The CDR3 runs to 15 residues. V shed 5 bases and J 0 bases; nucleotides not matched to a gene: 4. The V gene's germline CDR1 is SGHTS and CDR2 YDEGEE. This CDR3 reads CASSLSGNSYNEQFF. CDR3 DNA sequence: TGTGCCAGCAGTCTTAGCGGGAACTCCTACAATGAGCAGTTCTTC.

The gene calls are TRBV12-3 or TRBV12-4 and TRBJ2-7; D possibly corresponds to TRBD2 (5 bases). The CDR3 totals 12 residues. The V and J ends lost 3 bases and 8 bases respectively, with 11 bases between them. The CDR3 sequence: CASSFRTGKQYF. In nucleotides, the CDR3 is TGTGCCAGCAGTTTCCGGACTGGAAAGCAGTACTTC.

V is TRBV19 and J is TRBJ2-7; tentatively, D is TRBD2 (5 bases). There are 13 residues in the CDR3. Germline values: CDR1 LNHDA, CDR2 SQIVND (reference sequence). With 3 bases removed from V and 4 bases from J, the gap between germline ends came to 10 bases. CDR3 coding DNA: TGTGCCAGTAGTATCAACGGGATTTACGAGCAGTACTTC. Residues: CASSINGIYEQYF.

The chain links TRBV6-5 to TRBJ2-7; tentative D call: TRBD1 (7 bases). Looked up from germline, CDR1 is MNHEY and CDR2 is SVGAGI. V shed 5 bases and J shed 4 bases, with 18 bases lying between them. CDR3 length: 15 amino acids. The CDR3: CASSPAQGGRYEQYF. The CDR3 DNA reads TGTGCCAGCAGTCCGGCCCAGGGGGGAAGGTACGAGCAGTACTTC.

This rearrangement joins TRBV6-5 to TRBJ1-2; TRBD1 is a possible D gene (6 bases). V was shortened by 9 bases and J by 4 bases, with 18 bases between the two germline ends. The CDR3 extends over 14 amino acids. The germline V gene has CDR1 MNHEY and CDR2 SVGAGI. CDR3 sequence (DNA): TGTGCCAGTCGCTGGGACACGTCATCCTATGGCTACACCTTC. Amino acid sequence: CASRWDTSSYGYTF.

This clone was observed once. The chain joins TRBV9 to TRBJ1-1, with a weak D call TRBD1 (5 bases). Trimming removed 0 bases at V and 11 bases at J, with 14 bases between. The CDR3 extends over 13 amino acids. The germline CDR1 and CDR2 sequences are SGDLS and YYNGEE. The DNA for the CDR3 is TGTGCCAGCAGCGTAGTTGGGGGAGGTGACGCTTTCTTT. This translates into CASSVVGGGDAFF.

V and J are TRBV5-5 and TRBJ2-2, with 10 bases aligning to TRBD1. The CDR3 runs 17 residues. Germline V gives CDR1 SGHKS, CDR2 YYEKEE (reference sequence). V lost 4 bases to trimming and J lost 4 bases; unmatched junction nucleotides: 10. CDR3 sequence (DNA): TGTGCCAGCAGCCCTACAACCCGGACAGGGGGCACCGGGGAGCTGTTTTTT. Its protein is CASSPTTRTGGTGELFF.

CDR3: CASSLAGGSSYNSPLHF. For the CDR3, the DNA is TGTGCCAGCAGCTTAGCGGGGGGGAGCTCCTATAATTCACCCCTCCACTTT. The chain has TRBV7-6 and TRBJ1-6; D may be TRBD1 (5 bases). Trimming removed 0 bases at V and 0 bases at J, with 9 bases between. Germline CDR1 and CDR2: SGHVS and FNYEAQ. The CDR3 is 17 residues long. The full variable domain, rest sourced from reference TRBV7-6 and TRBJ1-6, is GAGVSQSPRYKVTKRGQDVALRCDPISGHVSLYWYRQALGQGPEFLTYFNYEAQQDKSGLPNDRFSAERPEGSISTLTIQRTEQRDSAMYRCASSLAGGSSYNSPLHFGNGTRLTVT.